This T cell receptor (beta chain) was identified during a study of T cell repertoires in cytomegalovirus infection. As for the study in general: Use of recently identified HLA-C-restricted and well-studied HLA-B-restricted CMV epitopes was part of the study.

A single record per CDR3 protein comes from TCRdb applying MiXCR to the reads. The sample includes fewer than 950,000 distinct CDR3 sequences, 30% to 35% of them seen just once. This CDR3 is 14 amino acids long. CDR1 and CDR2 (germline): SGHTA, FQGNSA. Unmatched junction bases numbered 3, after V lost 5 bases and J lost 0 bases. Ten or more counts support this clonotype. Its antigen is not known. The TCR originated in a human donor in good health (CMV status not recorded). Some clones in this sample may be carry-over from other donors' samples. The rearrangement uses TRBV7-2 and TRBJ2-7; 8 bases match TRBD2. The material was cultured CD8+ T cells from PBMCs, obtained from culture after CMV antigen stimulation. The CDR3 coding sequence is TGTGCCAGCAGCCCTACTAGCGGCTCCTACGAGCAGTACTTC. It codes for CASSPTSGSYEQYF.